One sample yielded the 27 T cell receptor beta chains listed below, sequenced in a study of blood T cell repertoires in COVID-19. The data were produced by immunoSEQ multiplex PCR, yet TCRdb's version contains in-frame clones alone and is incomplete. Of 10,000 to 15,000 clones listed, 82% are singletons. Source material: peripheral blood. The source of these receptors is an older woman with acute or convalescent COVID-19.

The CDR3 here is CASSPTGGETQYF. The DNA for the CDR3 is TGTGCCAGCAGCCCCACAGGGGGAGAGACCCAGTACTTC. This chain joins TRBV3-1 (or the pseudogene TRBV3-2) and TRBJ2-5; 8 nucleotides match TRBD1. This CDR3 spans 13 amino acids. Germline CDR1 and CDR2: LGHDT and YNNKEL (reference sequence). V lost 4 bases and J lost 4; bases outside the gene matches: 2.

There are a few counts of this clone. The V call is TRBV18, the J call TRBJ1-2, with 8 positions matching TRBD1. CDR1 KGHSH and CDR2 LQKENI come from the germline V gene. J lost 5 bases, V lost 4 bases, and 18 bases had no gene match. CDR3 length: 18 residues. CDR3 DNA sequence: TGTGCCAGCTCACTCAATTACAGACAGGGGCCTCCAGGATATGGCTACACCTTC. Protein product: CASSLNYRQGPPGYGYTF.

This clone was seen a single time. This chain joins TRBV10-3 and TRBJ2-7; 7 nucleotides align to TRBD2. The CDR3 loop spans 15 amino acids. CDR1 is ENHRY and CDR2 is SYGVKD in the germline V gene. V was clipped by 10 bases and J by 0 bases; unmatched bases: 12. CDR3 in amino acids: CASLNPAGNSYEQYF. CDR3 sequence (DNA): TGTGCCAGCCTTAACCCAGCGGGGAACTCCTACGAGCAGTACTTC.

The CDR3 spells CASRSTGTSGYEAFF. The DNA of the CDR3 is TGCGCCAGCCGATCGACAGGGACGTCCGGGTATGAAGCTTTCTTT. The chain combines TRBV5-1 with TRBJ1-1, with 7 bases that match TRBD1. Germline loops: CDR1 SGHRS, CDR2 YFSETQ. The CDR3 spans 15 residues. The trim removed 7 bases at V and 7 bases at J, leaving 16 bases unmatched.

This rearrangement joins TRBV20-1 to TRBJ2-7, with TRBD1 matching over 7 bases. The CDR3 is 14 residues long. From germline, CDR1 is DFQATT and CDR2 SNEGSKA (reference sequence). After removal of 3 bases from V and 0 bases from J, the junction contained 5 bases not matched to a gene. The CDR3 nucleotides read TGCAGTGCTAGTGTGGGGACAGTCTCCTACGAGCAGTACTTC. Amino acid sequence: CSASVGTVSYEQYF.

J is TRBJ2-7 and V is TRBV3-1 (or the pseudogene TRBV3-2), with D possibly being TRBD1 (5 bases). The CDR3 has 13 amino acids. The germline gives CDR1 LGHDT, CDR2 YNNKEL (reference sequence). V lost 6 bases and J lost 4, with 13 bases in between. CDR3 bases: TGTGCCAGCAGGCCTCAGGGTATTTACGAGCAGTACTTC. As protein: CASRPQGIYEQYF.

The CDR3 reads CASSVVGGTSGEGQFF. The DNA of the CDR3 is TGTGCCAGCAGCGTAGTAGGTGGGACTAGCGGGGAGGGGCAGTTCTTC. The chain links TRBV9 to TRBJ2-1, with TRBD2 identical over 13 bases. Trimming took 0 bases from V and 12 from J; bases not matched to a gene: 9. Per germline, CDR1 SGDLS and CDR2 YYNGEE. CDR3 length: 16 residues.

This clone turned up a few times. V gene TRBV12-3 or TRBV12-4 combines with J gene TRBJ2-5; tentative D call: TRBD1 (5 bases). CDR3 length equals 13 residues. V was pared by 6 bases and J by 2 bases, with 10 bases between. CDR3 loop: CASRRDSQETQYF. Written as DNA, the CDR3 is TGTGCCAGCAGGAGAGACAGTCAAGAGACCCAGTACTTC.

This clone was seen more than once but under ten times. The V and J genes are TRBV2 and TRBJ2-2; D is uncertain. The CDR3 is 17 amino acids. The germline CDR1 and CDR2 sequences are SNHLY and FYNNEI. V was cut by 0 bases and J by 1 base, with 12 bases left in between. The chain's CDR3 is CASSEAYGILNTGELFF. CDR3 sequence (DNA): TGTGCCAGCAGTGAAGCATACGGTATCCTGAACACCGGGGAGCTGTTTTTT.

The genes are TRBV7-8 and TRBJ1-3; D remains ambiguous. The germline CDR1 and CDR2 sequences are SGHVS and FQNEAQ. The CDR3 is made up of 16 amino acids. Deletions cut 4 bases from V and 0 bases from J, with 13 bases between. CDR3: CASSSLPGISGNTIYF. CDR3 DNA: TGTGCCAGCAGCTCTCTTCCCGGGATCTCTGGAAACACCATATATTTT. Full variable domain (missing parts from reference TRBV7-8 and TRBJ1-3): GAGVSQSPRYKVAKRGQDVALRCDPISGHVSLFWYQQALGQGPEFLTYFQNEAQLDKSGLPSDRFFAERPEGSVSTLKIQRTQQEDSAVYLCASSSLPGISGNTIYFGEGSWLTVV.

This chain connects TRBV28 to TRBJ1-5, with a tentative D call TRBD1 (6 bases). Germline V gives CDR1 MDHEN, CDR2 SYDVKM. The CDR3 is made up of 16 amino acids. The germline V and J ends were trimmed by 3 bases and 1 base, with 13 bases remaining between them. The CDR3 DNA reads TGTGCCAGCAGTTTCGGCGGGCAGGGGAGCAATCAGCCCCAGCATTTT. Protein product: CASSFGGQGSNQPQHF.

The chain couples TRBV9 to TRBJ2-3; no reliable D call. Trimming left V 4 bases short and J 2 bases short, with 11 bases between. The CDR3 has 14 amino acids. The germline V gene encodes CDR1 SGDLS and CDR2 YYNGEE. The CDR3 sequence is CASSPLTYTDTQYF. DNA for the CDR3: TGTGCCAGCAGCCCTCTTACCTACACAGATACGCAGTATTTT.

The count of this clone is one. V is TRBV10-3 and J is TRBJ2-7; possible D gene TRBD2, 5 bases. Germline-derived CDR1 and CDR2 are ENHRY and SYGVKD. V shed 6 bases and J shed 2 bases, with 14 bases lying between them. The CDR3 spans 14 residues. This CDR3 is CAIRKEGGTYEQYF. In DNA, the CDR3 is TGTGCCATCAGAAAAGAGGGTGGAACCTACGAGCAGTACTTC.

CDR3 bases: TGTGCCAGCAGCCTAAAGGGACAGCAATATAGCTCTGGAAACACCATATATTTT. Protein product: CASSLKGQQYSSGNTIYF. The J gene is TRBJ1-3, the V gene TRBV3-1 (or the pseudogene TRBV3-2); 7 positions agree with TRBD1. The CDR3 extends over 18 amino acids. Unmatched junction bases numbered 12, after V lost 4 bases and J lost 0 bases. Germline loops: CDR1 LGHDT, CDR2 YNNKEL (reference sequence).

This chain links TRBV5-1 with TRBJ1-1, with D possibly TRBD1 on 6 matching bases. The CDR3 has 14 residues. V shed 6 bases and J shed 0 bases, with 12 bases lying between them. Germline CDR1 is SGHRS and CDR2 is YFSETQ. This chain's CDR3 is CASTLDSLNTEAFF. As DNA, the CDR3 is TGCGCCAGCACCCTGGACAGTTTGAACACTGAAGCTTTCTTT.

CDR3 sequence reads: CASSFSFGTVGIYEQYF. CDR3 bases: TGTGCCAGCAGTTTCAGTTTTGGGACAGTGGGGATATACGAGCAGTACTTC. V is TRBV28 and J is TRBJ2-7; 7 bases agree with TRBD1. Per the germline V gene, CDR1 is MDHEN and CDR2 is SYDVKM. The V segment lost 3 bases and the J segment 4 bases; nucleotides outside the gene matches: 15. The CDR3 spans 17 residues.

DNA of the CDR3: TGTGCCAGCAGCCGAAGGACTAGCGGGTGGGGGACAGATACGCAGTATTTT. Protein: CASSRRTSGWGTDTQYF. This chain uses TRBV3-1 (or the pseudogene TRBV3-2) with TRBJ2-3; 11 bases fit TRBD2. V was clipped by 4 bases and J by 3 bases; unmatched bases: 9. CDR1 is LGHDT, CDR2 YNNKEL, per germline (reference sequence). CDR3 length equals 17 residues.

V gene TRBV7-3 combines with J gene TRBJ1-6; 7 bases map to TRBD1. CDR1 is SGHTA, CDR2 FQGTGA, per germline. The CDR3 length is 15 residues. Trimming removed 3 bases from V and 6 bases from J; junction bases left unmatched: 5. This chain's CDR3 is CASSLTGRSNSPLHF. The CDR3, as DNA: TGTGCCAGCAGCTTGACAGGGAGGTCTAATTCACCCCTCCACTTT.

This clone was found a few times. For the CDR3, the DNA is TGTGCCAGCAGCCCCAATGAGGGGGCCTCTGAAGCTTTCTTT. Amino acid sequence: CASSPNEGASEAFF. The chain has TRBV5-8 and TRBJ1-1, with 7 bases identical to TRBD1. The CDR3 runs to 14 residues. The germline CDR1 and CDR2 sequences are SGHTS and YDEGEE. V shed 4 bases, J shed 6 bases, and the junction held 9 bases outside the gene matches. Variable domain in full (rest from reference TRBV5-8 and TRBJ1-1): EAGVTQSPTHLIKTRGQQATLRCSPISGHTSVYWYQQALGLGLQFLLWYDEGEERNRGNFPPRFSGRQFPNYSSELNVNALELEDSALYLCASSPNEGASEAFFGQGTRLTVV.

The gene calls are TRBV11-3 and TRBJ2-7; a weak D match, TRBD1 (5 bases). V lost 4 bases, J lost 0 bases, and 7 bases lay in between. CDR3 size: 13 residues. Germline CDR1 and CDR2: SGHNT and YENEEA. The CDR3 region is CASSSRGSYEQYF. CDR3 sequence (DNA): TGTGCCAGCAGCTCTAGGGGCTCCTACGAGCAGTACTTC.

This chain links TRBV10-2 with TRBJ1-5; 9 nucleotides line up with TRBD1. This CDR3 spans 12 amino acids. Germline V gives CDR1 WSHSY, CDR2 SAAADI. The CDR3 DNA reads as TGCGCGGTCGGGACAGGGAACCAGCCCCAGCATTTT. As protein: CAVGTGNQPQHF.

The CDR3 DNA follows: TGTGCCAGTAACCAGGGAGGACTGGGAGGCTACGAGAACACTGAAGCTTTCTTT. Its protein product is CASNQGGLGGYENTEAFF. V gene TRBV19 combines with J gene TRBJ1-1, with D possibly TRBD1 on 5 matching bases. V shed 7 bases and J shed 1 base, with 25 bases lying between them. This CDR3 has 18 residues. Germline-derived CDR1 and CDR2 are LNHDA and SQIVND (reference sequence).

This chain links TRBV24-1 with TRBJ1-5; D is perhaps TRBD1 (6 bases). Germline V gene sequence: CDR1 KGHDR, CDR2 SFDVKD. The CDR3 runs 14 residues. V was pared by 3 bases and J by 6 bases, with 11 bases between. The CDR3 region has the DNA TGTGCCACCAGTGATCGGACAGTCGGTCAGCCCCAGCATTTT. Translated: CATSDRTVGQPQHF.

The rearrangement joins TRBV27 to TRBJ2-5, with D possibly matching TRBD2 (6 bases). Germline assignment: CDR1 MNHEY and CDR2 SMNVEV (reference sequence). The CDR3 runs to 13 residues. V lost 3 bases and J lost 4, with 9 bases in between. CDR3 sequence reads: CASSFGGRETQYF. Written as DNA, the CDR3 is TGTGCCAGCAGTTTCGGGGGTCGAGAGACCCAGTACTTC.

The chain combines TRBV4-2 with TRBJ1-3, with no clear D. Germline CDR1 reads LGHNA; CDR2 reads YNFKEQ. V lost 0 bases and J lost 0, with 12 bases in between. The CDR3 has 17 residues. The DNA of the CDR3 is TGTGCCAGCAGCCAAGATATCCAGGCCTACTCTGGAAACACCATATATTTT. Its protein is CASSQDIQAYSGNTIYF.

DNA for the CDR3: TGCAGTGCTAGTTACGTTAGGACAGGGACATTACCCTTGGAGGAAAAACTGTTTTTT. This sequence encodes CSASYVRTGTLPLEEKLFF. The chain employs TRBV20-1 and TRBJ1-4; 8 positions agree with TRBD1. The V segment lost 3 bases and the J segment 8 bases; nucleotides outside the gene matches: 23. Germline CDR1 is DFQATT and CDR2 is SNEGSKA (reference sequence). The CDR3 runs to 19 residues.

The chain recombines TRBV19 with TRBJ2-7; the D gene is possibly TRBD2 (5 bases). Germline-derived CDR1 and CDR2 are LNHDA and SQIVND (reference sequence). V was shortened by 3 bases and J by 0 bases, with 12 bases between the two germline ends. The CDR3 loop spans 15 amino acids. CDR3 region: CASSILSGSSYEQYF. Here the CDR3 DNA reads TGTGCCAGTAGTATCTTGTCGGGGAGCTCCTACGAGCAGTACTTC.